This TCR beta chain originates from a study of vaccination effects on CD4 cells after COVID-19. Study as a whole: Of the BNT162b2 and mRNA-1273 vaccines, participants received two doses of one or the other. Sampling occurred 16 days and one week pre-vaccination in two convalescent patients. Points from the study as a whole: Long after vaccination, the clones induced by infection and by vaccine shrank markedly in size.

Before any sequencing was done, the ViraFEST assay used viral peptide pools to expand antigen-specific CD4+ T cells. Isolating CD4+ T cells followed 9 to 10 days of culture. SARS-CoV-2 infection was confirmed by PCR in the person between March and December 2020. With around 10 ug/ml peptides and roughly 9.4 IU/ml IL-2, approximately 2.2 million PBMC per well were cultured. On this clone: Its antigen remains unidentified.

The protocol was immunoSEQ multiplex PCR, while the TCRdb copy is restricted to in-frame clones and leaves out a portion. Among tens of thousands of clones listed, around 73% were seen once. The V gene lost 2 bases and the J gene lost 6 bases, with 11 bases spanning the gap. Germline V gives CDR1 MNHNS, CDR2 SASEGT. The CDR3 totals 13 residues. The sequence came from a human donor who had a prior SARS-CoV-2 infection. The sample in question was CD4+ T cells from PBMCs cultured with a peptide pool, obtained before COVID-19 vaccination. The chain couples TRBV6-1 to TRBJ2-7; no clear D gene. DNA for the CDR3: TGTGCCAGCAGTGAACGCCGCCCGGGCGAGCAGTACTTC. Translating it yields CASSERRPGEQYF.